The present entry profiles one T cell receptor (beta chain) with its context. Its antigen remains unknown. Trimming removed 4 bases from V and 2 bases from J; junction bases left unmatched: 3. This CDR3 comprises 15 residues. Germline CDR1 SGHTS, CDR2 YDEGEE. This entry is derived from a study of tumor-infiltrating lymphocytes in localized non-small cell lung cancer. About the study: Patients included smokers and never-smokers with various histologies, some sampled after neoadjuvant chemotherapy.

General study points: Tumors had more T cell infiltration than uninvolved lung, per TCRbeta sequencing and CD3 counts. Immunotypes IM1 and IM2 had similar TCR-derived T-cell fractions. Each assay used a separate piece of the same tissue.

The table came from immunoSEQ multiplex PCR; TCRdb's copy has only in-frame clones and leaves some out. The data show fewer than 11,000 clones, with 50% to 75% seen just once and approximately 11% held by the top ten. This chain uses TRBV5-8 with TRBJ1-4, with 9 bases that match TRBD1. The sequencing input was uninvolved lung tissue not adjacent to the tumor. This receptor was taken from a human donor with non-small cell lung cancer. CDR3 sequence: CASSLGTGTNEKLFF. Written as DNA, the CDR3 is TGTGCCAGCAGCCTAGGGACAGGGACTAATGAAAAACTGTTTTTT.